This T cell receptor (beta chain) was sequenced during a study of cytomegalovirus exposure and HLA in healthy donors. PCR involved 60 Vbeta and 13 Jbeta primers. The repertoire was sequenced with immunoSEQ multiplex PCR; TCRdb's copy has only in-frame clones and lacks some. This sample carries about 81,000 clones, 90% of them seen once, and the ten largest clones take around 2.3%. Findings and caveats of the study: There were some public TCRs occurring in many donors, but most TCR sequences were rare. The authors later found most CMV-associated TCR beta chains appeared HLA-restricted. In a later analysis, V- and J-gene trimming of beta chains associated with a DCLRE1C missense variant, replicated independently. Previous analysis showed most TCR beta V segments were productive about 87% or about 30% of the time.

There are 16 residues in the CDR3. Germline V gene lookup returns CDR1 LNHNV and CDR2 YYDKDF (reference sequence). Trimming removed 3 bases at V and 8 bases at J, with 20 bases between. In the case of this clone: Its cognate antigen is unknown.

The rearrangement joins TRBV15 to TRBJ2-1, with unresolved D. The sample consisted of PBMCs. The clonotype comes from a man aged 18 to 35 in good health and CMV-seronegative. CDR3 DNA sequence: TGTGCCACCAGCAGGGATCGGGTTCCGCGCGGCGATGAGCAGTTCTTC. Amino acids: CATSRDRVPRGDEQFF.